One and the same sample provided the 20 T cell receptor beta chains below, sequenced in a study of cytomegalovirus exposure and HLA in healthy donors (dated by TCRdb to 2017 to 2019). Libraries were constructed by the immunoSEQ multiplex PCR assay. For the multiplex PCR, a mixture combining 60 forward primers for TCR Vbeta segments and 13 reverse primers for TCR Jbeta segments was used. The table comes from immuneACCESS by way of TCRdb, which keeps in-frame sequences with V and J called. Part of the clones is missing from these tables; in studies checked, under half for an unresolved V gene and the rest for unknown reasons. In this sample the table shows around 140,000 clones, around 75% of which occur a single time. The ten most abundant clones make up 7% of the sample. The specimen was PBMCs. Receptors were obtained from a man aged 25 to 40 in good health and CMV-seronegative.

V and J are TRBV2 and TRBJ2-1, with 9 nucleotides matching TRBD2. The CDR3 is 12 amino acids. The V and J ends lost 9 bases and 8 bases, in that order; junction bases with no gene match: 5. The V gene's germline CDR1 is SNHLY and CDR2 FYNNEI. The chain's CDR3 is CASSGSIDEQFF. DNA of the CDR3: TGTGCCAGTAGCGGGAGTATAGATGAGCAGTTCTTC.

The chain links TRBV10-3 to TRBJ2-7; weak D call: TRBD1 (5 bases). The CDR3 length is 12 residues. With 10 bases removed from V and 2 bases from J, the gap between germline ends came to 12 bases. Germline V lookup: CDR1 ENHRY, CDR2 SYGVKD. The CDR3 region is CATRTPAYEQYF. Written as DNA, the CDR3 is TGTGCCACCCGGACACCAGCCTACGAGCAGTACTTC.

The V gene is TRBV30, the J gene TRBJ2-1, with D perhaps matching TRBD1 (6 bases). This CDR3 is built from 15 residues. V lost 2 bases to trimming and J lost 1 base, with 12 bases between them. The V gene's germline CDR1 is GTSNPN and CDR2 SVGIG (reference sequence). The DNA for the CDR3 is TGTGCCTGGAGTCCACTCAGGGGATCCTACAATGAGCAGTTCTTC. This gives the protein CAWSPLRGSYNEQFF.

The chain combines TRBV19 with TRBJ1-2, with 8 bases fitting TRBD1. Germline loops: CDR1 LNHDA, CDR2 SQIVND (reference sequence). The junction had 3 bases not matched to a gene; V was cut back by 3 bases and J by 0 bases. CDR3 size: 15 residues. The CDR3: CASSIWTGPNYGYTF. The CDR3 DNA reads TGTGCCAGTAGTATTTGGACAGGGCCTAACTATGGCTACACCTTC.

This chain's CDR3 is CASSIEAGGPPYNEQFF. DNA of the CDR3: TGTGCCAGTAGTATAGAGGCGGGAGGGCCCCCCTACAATGAGCAGTTCTTC. The gene calls are TRBV19 and TRBJ2-1, with 9 nucleotides matching TRBD2. Per germline, CDR1 LNHDA and CDR2 SQIVND (reference sequence). J gave up 2 bases and V 0 bases, and 5 bases lay outside the gene matches. This CDR3 comprises 17 residues.

This sequence joins TRBV6-1 and TRBJ1-1, with D perhaps matching TRBD1 (6 bases). The CDR3 is 16 amino acids. CDR1 MNHNS and CDR2 SASEGT come from the germline V gene. Trimming took off 4 bases at V and 0 bases at J, with 15 bases between the two ends. This chain's CDR3 is CASSAYPTGMNTEAFF. The CDR3, as DNA: TGTGCCAGCAGTGCGTACCCGACAGGAATGAACACTGAAGCTTTCTTT.

A few counts support this clone. The chain is built from TRBV13 and TRBJ1-2, with 7 bases that match TRBD1. V trimming: 3 bases; J trimming: 1 base; junction bases outside the gene matches: 2. This CDR3 comprises 14 residues. Germline assignment: CDR1 PRHDT and CDR2 FYEKMQ (reference sequence). CDR3 sequence: CASSFRQGNYGYTF. In DNA form, the CDR3 reads TGTGCCAGCAGCTTTCGACAGGGTAACTATGGCTACACCTTC.

The rearrangement joins TRBV28 to TRBJ1-1; D may be TRBD1 (6 bases). The CDR3 has 19 amino acids. The V gene lost 2 bases and the J gene lost 4 bases, with 26 bases spanning the gap. CDR1 and CDR2 (germline): MDHEN, SYDVKM. This CDR3 reads CASSLMSGLGSSRGTEAFF. For the CDR3, the DNA is TGTGCCAGCAGTTTAATGTCGGGGTTAGGCTCTTCCAGGGGCACTGAAGCTTTCTTT.

For this clone: Other DNA sequences from this sample encode an identical CDR3 as well. V and J are TRBV28 and TRBJ1-1; 8 bases are shared with TRBD1. After removal of 3 bases from V and 3 bases from J, the junction contained 3 bases not matched to a gene. CDR1 is MDHEN and CDR2 is SYDVKM in the germline V gene. The CDR3 has 14 residues. This chain's CDR3 is CASSFTGGDTEAFF. The DNA for the CDR3 is TGTGCCAGCAGTTTCACAGGGGGGGACACTGAAGCTTTCTTT.

V usage is TRBV28 and J usage is TRBJ2-3; D is possibly TRBD1 (5 bases). The CDR3 is 16 residues long. The V gene's germline CDR1 is MDHEN and CDR2 SYDVKM. V shed 4 bases and J shed 0 bases, with 14 bases lying between them. The CDR3 sequence is CASSSPAGRSTDTQYF. Written as DNA, the CDR3 is TGTGCCAGCAGTTCCCCGGCAGGGCGAAGCACAGATACGCAGTATTTT.

A note on this clone: Its ends do not fully match the called genes, so a read error is possible. The rearrangement joins TRBV27 to TRBJ2-6; D perhaps matches TRBD1 (5 bases). The V gene's germline CDR1 is MNHEY and CDR2 SMNVEV (reference sequence). The CDR3 totals 15 residues. CDR3 sequence: CASSFFGIGANGLTF. CDR3 coding DNA: TGTGCCAGCAGTTTCTTTGGGATAGGGGCCAACGGCCTGACTTTC.

This chain links TRBV4-1 with TRBJ2-4; D gene uncertain. CDR1 and CDR2 from the germline V gene are MGHRA and YSYEKL. The CDR3 runs 19 residues. V was trimmed by 1 base and J by 0 bases, leaving 19 bases between them. The CDR3 reads CASSQVVVAGLVAKNIQYF. The CDR3 DNA is TGCGCCAGCAGCCAAGTGGTGGTAGCCGGTTTGGTAGCCAAAAACATTCAGTACTTC.

This chain uses TRBV5-1 with TRBJ2-5; 7 positions agree with TRBD1. Looked up from germline, CDR1 is SGHRS and CDR2 is YFSETQ. There are 15 residues in the CDR3. J lost 1 base, V lost 4 bases, and 7 bases had no gene match. CDR3 nucleotide sequence: TGCGCCAGCAGCCCCTCGACAGGGAGCCAAGAGACCCAGTACTTC. The encoded protein is CASSPSTGSQETQYF.

The rearrangement uses TRBV28 and TRBJ2-7; TRBD1 aligns across 11 bases. This CDR3 contains 12 residues. Looked up from germline, CDR1 is MDHEN and CDR2 is SYDVKM. The trim removed 2 bases at V and 12 bases at J, leaving 3 bases unmatched. DNA for the CDR3: TGTGCCAGCAGTTTACAGGACAGGGGGCCGTACTTC. It encodes CASSLQDRGPYF.

This clone came up a few times. V usage is TRBV5-6 and J usage is TRBJ2-3, with 11 nucleotides matching TRBD2. Germline CDR1 and CDR2: SGHDT and YYEEEE. This CDR3 region has 18 residues. V was pared by 1 base and J by 0 bases, with 7 bases of the junction left unmatched. CDR3 bases: TGTGCCAGCAGCTTGCTGGGACTAGCGGCCTATAGCACAGATACGCAGTATTTT. Translation: CASSLLGLAAYSTDTQYF.

J is TRBJ2-7 and V is TRBV28, with 10 positions matching TRBD1. Germline V gene data show CDR1 as MDHEN and CDR2 as SYDVKM. The trim removed 3 bases at V and 4 bases at J, leaving 3 bases unmatched. This CDR3 is 14 amino acids long. This CDR3 reads CASSLDRGVYEQYF. The CDR3 DNA sequence: TGTGCCAGCAGTTTGGACAGGGGGGTATACGAGCAGTACTTC.

The chain couples TRBV6-5 to TRBJ1-2; D not resolved. The V end lost 6 bases, the J end lost 6 bases, and 14 bases lay between the germline ends. This CDR3 spans 13 amino acids. Germline lookup yields CDR1 MNHEY and CDR2 SVGAGI. This chain's CDR3 is CASSHRRDHGYTF. CDR3 nucleotides: TGTGCCAGCAGCCACAGACGAGACCATGGCTACACCTTC.

The chain carries TRBV5-1 and TRBJ2-4; 11 bases align to TRBD2. The CDR3 extends over 17 amino acids. The V gene's germline CDR1 is SGHRS and CDR2 YFSETQ. Trimming at V came to 0 bases and at J to 6 bases, leaving 8 bases not matched to a gene. The CDR3 here is CASSLVVAGGLGNIQYF. The DNA of the CDR3 is TGCGCCAGCAGCTTGGTCGTAGCGGGAGGGCTGGGAAACATTCAGTACTTC.

About this clone: Additional DNA sequences in this sample encode the identical CDR3. This chain uses TRBV5-6 with TRBJ2-1; 10 nucleotides align to TRBD1. The CDR3 totals 16 residues. Germline V gives CDR1 SGHDT, CDR2 YYEEEE. The ends lost 0 bases at V and 10 bases at J; junction bases unmatched: 10. In nucleotides, the CDR3 is TGTGCCAGCAGCTTGGCTTTGGGACAGGGGCCTGGGGAGCAGTTCTTC. This codes for CASSLALGQGPGEQFF. Full variable domain (remainder filled in from reference TRBV5-6 and TRBJ2-1): DAGVTQSPTHLIKTRGQQVTLRCSPKSGHDTVSWYQQALGQGPQFIFQYYEEEERQRGNFPDRFSGHQFPNYSSELNVNALLLGDSALYLCASSLALGQGPGEQFFGPGTRLTVL.

The rearrangement links TRBV27 to TRBJ2-4; TRBD1 agrees at 8 bases. CDR3 length: 14 amino acids. Unmatched junction bases numbered 3, after V lost 6 bases and J lost 2 bases. Looked up from germline, CDR1 is MNHEY and CDR2 is SMNVEV (reference sequence). CDR3 amino acids: CASRDRVPKNIQYF. DNA of the CDR3: TGTGCCAGCAGGGACAGGGTGCCCAAAAACATTCAGTACTTC.